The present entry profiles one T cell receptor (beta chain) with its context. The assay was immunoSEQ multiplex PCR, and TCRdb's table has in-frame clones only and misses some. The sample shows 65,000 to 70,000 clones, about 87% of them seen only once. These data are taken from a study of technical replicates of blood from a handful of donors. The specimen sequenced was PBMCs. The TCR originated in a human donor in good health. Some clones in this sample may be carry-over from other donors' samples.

The DNA for the CDR3 is TGTGCCAGCAGCCTTTATAGCGGGAGCCCGGACTACGAGCAGTACTTC. It codes for CASSLYSGSPDYEQYF. This sequence joins TRBV7-3 and TRBJ2-7; 9 nucleotides line up with TRBD2. Germline lookup yields CDR1 SGHTA and CDR2 FQGTGA. The CDR3 covers 16 residues. Losses at the gene ends were 5 bases for V and 3 bases for J; bases not matched to a gene: 11. The full variable domain, rest sourced from reference TRBV7-3 and TRBJ2-7, is GAGVSQTPSNKVTEKGKYVELRCDPISGHTALYWYRQSLGQGPEFLIYFQGTGAADDSGLPNDRFFAVRPEGSVSTLKIQRTERGDSAVYLCASSLYSGSPDYEQYFGPGTRLTVT.